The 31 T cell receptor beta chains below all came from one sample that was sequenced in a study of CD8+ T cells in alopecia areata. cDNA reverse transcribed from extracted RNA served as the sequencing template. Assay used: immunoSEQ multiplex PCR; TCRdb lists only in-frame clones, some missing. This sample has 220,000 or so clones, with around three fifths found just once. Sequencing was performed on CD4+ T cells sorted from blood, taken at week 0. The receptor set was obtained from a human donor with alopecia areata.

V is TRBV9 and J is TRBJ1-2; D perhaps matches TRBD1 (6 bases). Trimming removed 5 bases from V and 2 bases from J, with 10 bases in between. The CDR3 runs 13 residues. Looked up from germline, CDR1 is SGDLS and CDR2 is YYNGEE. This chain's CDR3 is CASSADSNYGYTF. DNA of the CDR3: TGTGCCAGCAGTGCGGACAGCAACTATGGCTACACCTTC. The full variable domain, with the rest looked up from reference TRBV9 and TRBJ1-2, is DSGVTQTPKHLITATGQRVTLRCSPRSGDLSVYWYQQSLDQGLQFLIQYYNGEERAKGNILERFSAQQFPDLHSELNLSSLELGDSALYFCASSADSNYGYTFGSGTRLTVV.

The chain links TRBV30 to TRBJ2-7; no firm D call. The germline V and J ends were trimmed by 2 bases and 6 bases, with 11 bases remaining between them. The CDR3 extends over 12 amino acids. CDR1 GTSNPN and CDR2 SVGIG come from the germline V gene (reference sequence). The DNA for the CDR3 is TGTGCCTGGAGTCGTGGGTCGGCCGAGCAGTACTTC. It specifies CAWSRGSAEQYF.

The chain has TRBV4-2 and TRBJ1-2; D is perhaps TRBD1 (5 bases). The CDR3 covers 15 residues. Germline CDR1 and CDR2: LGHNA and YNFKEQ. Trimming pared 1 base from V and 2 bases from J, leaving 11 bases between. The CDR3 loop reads CASSQAGGKNYGYTF. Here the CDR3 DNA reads TGTGCCAGCAGCCAAGCCGGGGGGAAAAACTATGGCTACACCTTC.

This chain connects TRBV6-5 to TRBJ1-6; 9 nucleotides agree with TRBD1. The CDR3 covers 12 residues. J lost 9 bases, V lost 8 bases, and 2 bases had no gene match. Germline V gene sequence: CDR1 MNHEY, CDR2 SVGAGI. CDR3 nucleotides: TGTGCCAGCGGACAGGGGAGTTCACCCCTCCACTTT. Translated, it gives CASGQGSSPLHF.

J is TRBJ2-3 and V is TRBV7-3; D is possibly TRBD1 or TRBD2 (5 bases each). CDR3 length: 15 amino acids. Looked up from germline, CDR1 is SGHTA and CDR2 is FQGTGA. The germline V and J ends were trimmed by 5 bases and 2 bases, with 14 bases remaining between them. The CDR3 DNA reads TGTGCCAGCAGCGTCCGGGACGGGGACACAGATACGCAGTATTTT. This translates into CASSVRDGDTDTQYF.

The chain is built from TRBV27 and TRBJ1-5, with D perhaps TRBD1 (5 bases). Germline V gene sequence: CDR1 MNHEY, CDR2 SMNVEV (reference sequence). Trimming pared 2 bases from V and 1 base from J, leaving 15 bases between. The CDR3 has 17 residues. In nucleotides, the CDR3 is TGTGCCAGCAGTTTAAGGGGAGGAAGGCGAAGCAATCAGCCCCAGCATTTT. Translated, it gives CASSLRGGRRSNQPQHF.

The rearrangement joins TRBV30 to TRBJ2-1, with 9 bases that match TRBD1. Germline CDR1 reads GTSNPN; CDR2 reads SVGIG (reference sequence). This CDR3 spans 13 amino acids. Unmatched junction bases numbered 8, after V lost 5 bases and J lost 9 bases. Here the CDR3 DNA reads TGTGCCTGGGGAATCGACAGGGGGAGTGAGCAGTTCTTC. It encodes CAWGIDRGSEQFF.

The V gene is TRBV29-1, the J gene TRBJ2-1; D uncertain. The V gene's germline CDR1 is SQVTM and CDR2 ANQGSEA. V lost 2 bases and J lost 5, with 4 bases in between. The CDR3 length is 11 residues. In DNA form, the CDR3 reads TGCAGCGTTGAACTAAACAATGAGCAGTTCTTC. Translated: CSVELNNEQFF.

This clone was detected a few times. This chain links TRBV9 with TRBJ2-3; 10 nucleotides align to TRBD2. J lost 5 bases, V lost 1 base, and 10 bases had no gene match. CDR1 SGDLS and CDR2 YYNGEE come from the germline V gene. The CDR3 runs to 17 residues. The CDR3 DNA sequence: TGTGCCAGCAGCGTATGGGGAGCGGGAGGGCCGGAAGATACGCAGTATTTT. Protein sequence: CASSVWGAGGPEDTQYF.

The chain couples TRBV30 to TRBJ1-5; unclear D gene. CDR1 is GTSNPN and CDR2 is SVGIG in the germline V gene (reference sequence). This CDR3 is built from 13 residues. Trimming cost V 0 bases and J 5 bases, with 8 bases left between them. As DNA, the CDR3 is TGTGCCTGGAGTGTACAGACTCATCAGCCCCAGCATTTT. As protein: CAWSVQTHQPQHF. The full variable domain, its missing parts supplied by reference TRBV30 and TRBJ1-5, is SQTIHQWPATLVQPVGSPLSLECTVEGTSNPNLYWYRQAAGRGLQLLFYSVGIGQISSEVPQNLSASRPQDRQFILSSKKLLLSDSGFYLCAWSVQTHQPQHFGDGTRLSIL.

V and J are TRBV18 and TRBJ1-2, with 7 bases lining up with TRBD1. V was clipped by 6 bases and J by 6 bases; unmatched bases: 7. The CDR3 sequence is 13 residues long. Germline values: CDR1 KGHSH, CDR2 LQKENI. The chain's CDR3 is CASSRQGVDGYTF. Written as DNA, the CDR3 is TGTGCCAGCTCCCGACAGGGTGTGGATGGCTACACCTTC.

Here the CDR3 reads CSVRTADQYF. DNA of the CDR3: TGCAGCGTGCGGACCGCCGATCAGTACTTC. The chain employs TRBV29-1 and TRBJ2-7; D ambiguous. Germline V gene sequence: CDR1 SQVTM, CDR2 ANQGSEA. The ends were cut back, 6 bases at V and 10 bases at J, with 13 bases in the middle. The CDR3 has 10 residues.

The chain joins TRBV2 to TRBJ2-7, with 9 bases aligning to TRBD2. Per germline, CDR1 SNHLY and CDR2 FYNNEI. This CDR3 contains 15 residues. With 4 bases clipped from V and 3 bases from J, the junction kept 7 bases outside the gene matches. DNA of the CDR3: TGTGCCAGCAGTGCGGAATTAGCGGGGGACTACGAGCAGTACTTC. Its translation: CASSAELAGDYEQYF.

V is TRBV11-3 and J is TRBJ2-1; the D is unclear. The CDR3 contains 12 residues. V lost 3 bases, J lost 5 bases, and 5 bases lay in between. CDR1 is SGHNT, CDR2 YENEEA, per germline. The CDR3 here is CASSFSNNEQFF. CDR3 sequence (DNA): TGTGCCAGCAGCTTTAGTAACAATGAGCAGTTCTTC.

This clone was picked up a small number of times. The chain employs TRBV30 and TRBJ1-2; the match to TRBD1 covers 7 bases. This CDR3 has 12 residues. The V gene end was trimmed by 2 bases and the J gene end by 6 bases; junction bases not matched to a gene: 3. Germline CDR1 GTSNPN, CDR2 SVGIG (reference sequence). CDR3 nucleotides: TGTGCCTGGAGTACCACAGGGGATGGCTACACCTTC. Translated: CAWSTTGDGYTF.

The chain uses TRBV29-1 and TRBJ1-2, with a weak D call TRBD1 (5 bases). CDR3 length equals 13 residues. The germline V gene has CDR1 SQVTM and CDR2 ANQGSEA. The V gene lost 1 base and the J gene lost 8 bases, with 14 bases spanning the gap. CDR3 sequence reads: CSVEGGQGGGYTF. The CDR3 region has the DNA TGCAGCGTTGAAGGGGGCCAGGGTGGCGGCTACACCTTC.

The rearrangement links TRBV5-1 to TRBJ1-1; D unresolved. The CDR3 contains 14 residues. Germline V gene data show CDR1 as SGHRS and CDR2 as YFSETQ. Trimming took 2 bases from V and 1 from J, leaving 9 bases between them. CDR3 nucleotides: TGCGCCAGCAGCTTCAGGAGCAAGAACACTGAAGCTTTCTTT. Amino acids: CASSFRSKNTEAFF.

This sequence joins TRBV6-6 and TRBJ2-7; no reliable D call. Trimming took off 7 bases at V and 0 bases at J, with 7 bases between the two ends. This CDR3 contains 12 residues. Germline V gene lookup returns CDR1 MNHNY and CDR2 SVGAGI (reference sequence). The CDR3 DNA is TGTGCCAGCAAAGCGAGCTCCTACGAGCAGTACTTC. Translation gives CASKASSYEQYF.

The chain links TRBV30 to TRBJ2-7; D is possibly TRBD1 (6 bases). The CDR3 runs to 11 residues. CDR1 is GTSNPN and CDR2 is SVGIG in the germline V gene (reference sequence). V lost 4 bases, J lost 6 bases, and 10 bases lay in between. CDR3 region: CAWNTGPEQYF. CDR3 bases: TGTGCCTGGAATACAGGGCCCGAGCAGTACTTC.

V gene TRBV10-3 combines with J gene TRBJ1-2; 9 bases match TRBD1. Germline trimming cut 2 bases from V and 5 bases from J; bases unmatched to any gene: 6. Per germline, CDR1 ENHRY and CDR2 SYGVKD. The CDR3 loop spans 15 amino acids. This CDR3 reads CAISESPGQGYGYTF. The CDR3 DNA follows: TGTGCCATCAGTGAGAGCCCGGGACAGGGTTATGGCTACACCTTC.

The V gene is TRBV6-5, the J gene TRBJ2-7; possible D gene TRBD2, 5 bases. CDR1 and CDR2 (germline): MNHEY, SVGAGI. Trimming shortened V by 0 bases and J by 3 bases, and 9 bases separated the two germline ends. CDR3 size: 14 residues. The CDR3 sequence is CASSYSEVVYEQYF. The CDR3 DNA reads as TGTGCCAGCAGTTACTCGGAGGTAGTCTACGAGCAGTACTTC.

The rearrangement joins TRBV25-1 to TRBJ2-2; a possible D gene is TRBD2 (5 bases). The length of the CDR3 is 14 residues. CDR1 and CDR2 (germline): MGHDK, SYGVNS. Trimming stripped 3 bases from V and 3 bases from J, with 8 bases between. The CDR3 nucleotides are TGTGCCAGCAGTGAGGGCGGGTACACCGGGGAGCTGTTTTTT. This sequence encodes CASSEGGYTGELFF.

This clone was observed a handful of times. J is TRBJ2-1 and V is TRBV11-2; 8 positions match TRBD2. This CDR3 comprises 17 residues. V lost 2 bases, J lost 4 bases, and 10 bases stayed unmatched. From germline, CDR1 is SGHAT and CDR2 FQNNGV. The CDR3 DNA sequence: TGTGCCAGCAGCTTACGGGAAGTAGCGGGGAGTTACAATGAGCAGTTCTTC. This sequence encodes CASSLREVAGSYNEQFF.

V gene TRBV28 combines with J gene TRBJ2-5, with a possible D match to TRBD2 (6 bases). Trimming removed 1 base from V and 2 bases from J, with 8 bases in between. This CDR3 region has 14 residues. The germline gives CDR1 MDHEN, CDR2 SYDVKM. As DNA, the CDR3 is TGTGCCAGCAGTTTATTCGGGGGTCAAGAGACCCAGTACTTC. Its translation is CASSLFGGQETQYF. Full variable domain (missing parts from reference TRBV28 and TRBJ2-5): DVKVTQSSRYLVKRTGEKVFLECVQDMDHENMFWYRQDPGLGLRLIYFSYDVKMKEKGDIPEGYSVSREKKERFSLILESASTNQTSMYLCASSLFGGQETQYFGPGTRLLVL.

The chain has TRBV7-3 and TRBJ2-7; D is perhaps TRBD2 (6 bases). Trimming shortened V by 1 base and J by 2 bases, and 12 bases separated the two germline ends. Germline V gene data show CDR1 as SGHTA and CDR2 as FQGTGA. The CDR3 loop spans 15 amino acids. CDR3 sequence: CASSLKGGTTYEQYF. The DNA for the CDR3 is TGTGCCAGCAGCTTAAAGGGCGGGACCACCTACGAGCAGTACTTC.

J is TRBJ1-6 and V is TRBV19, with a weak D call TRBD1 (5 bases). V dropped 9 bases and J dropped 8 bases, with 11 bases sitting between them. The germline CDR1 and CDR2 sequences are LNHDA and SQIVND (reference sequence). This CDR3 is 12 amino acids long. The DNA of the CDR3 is TGTGCCAGCCGGGGGGGGTATTCACCCCTCCACTTT. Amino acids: CASRGGYSPLHF.

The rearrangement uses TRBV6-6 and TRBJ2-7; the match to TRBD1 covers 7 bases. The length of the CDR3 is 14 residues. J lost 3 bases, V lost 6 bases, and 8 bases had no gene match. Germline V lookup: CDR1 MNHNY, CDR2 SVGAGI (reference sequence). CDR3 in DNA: TGTGCCAGCAGCCGGGACAGAAGCGACTACGAGCAGTACTTC. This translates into CASSRDRSDYEQYF.

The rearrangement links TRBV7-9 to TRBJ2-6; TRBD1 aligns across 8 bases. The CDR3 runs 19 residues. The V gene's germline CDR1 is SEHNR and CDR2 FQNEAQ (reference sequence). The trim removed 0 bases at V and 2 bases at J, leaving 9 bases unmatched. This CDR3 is CASSLAPQGAATGANVLTF. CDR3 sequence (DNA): TGTGCCAGCAGCTTAGCCCCCCAGGGGGCGGCGACTGGGGCCAACGTCCTGACTTTC.

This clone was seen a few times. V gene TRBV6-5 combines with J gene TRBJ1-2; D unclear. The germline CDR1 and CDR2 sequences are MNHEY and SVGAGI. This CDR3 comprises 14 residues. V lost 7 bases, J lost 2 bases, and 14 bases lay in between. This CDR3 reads CASTLGPLNYGYTF. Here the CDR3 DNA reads TGTGCCAGCACCCTGGGTCCGTTAAACTATGGCTACACCTTC.

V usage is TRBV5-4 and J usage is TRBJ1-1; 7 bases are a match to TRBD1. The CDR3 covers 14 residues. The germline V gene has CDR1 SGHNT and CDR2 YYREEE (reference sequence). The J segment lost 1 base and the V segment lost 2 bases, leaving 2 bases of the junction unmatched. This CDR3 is CASSFRDRNTEAFF. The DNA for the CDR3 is TGTGCCAGCAGCTTCCGGGACAGGAACACTGAAGCTTTCTTT.

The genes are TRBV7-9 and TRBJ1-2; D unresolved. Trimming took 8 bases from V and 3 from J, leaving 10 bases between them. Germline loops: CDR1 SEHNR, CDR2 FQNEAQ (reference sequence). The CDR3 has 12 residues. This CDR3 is CASQKADYGYTF. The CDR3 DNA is TGTGCCAGCCAAAAGGCAGACTATGGCTACACCTTC.